The 8 T cell receptor beta chains presented below share a single source sample, sequenced in a study of lung T cells in sarcoidosis with Löfgren's syndrome. TCRdb passed the reads through MiXCR, listing each CDR3 protein once. The sample lists roughly 19,000 distinct CDR3 sequences, roughly 20% occurring once. The sample comprised CD4+ T cells from PBMCs. The receptors derive from a human donor with sarcoidosis (Löfgren's syndrome or another form), or a control subject (not recorded which).

This clonotype was seen more than once but under ten times. An end of the junction differs from the germline gene, which may be a read error. The V and J genes are TRBV28 and TRBJ1-1; D is ambiguous. From germline, CDR1 is MDHEN and CDR2 SYDVKM. CDR3 size: 12 residues. The CDR3 protein is CASSFQSTEAFF. In DNA form, the CDR3 reads TGTGCCAGCAGTTTTCAGAGCACTGAAGCTTTCTTC. Based on the CDR3 plus reference TRBV28 and TRBJ1-1, the full variable domain is DVKVTQSSRYLVKRTGEKVFLECVQDMDHENMFWYRQDPGLGLRLIYFSYDVKMKEKGDIPEGYSVSREKKERFSLILESASTNQTSMYLCASSFQSTEAFFGQGTRLTVV.

This clonotype was seen a handful of times. This chain links TRBV3-1 with TRBJ1-4, with 7 bases fitting TRBD1. Germline CDR1 is LGHDT and CDR2 is YNNKEL (reference sequence). The length of the CDR3 is 16 residues. Germline trimming cut 0 bases from V and 6 bases from J; bases unmatched to any gene: 7. In DNA form, the CDR3 reads TGTGCCAGCAGCCAAGAGAGGGGACAGCCGCATGAAAAACTGTTTTTT. Residues: CASSQERGQPHEKLFF.

This clonotype is medium-sized (0.01 to 0.1%) by share. The chain couples TRBV7-2 to TRBJ2-3, with a tentative D call TRBD2 (6 bases). Germline V gene lookup returns CDR1 SGHTA and CDR2 FQGNSA. The CDR3 has 14 residues. The V end lost 8 bases, the J end lost 0 bases, and 12 bases lay between the germline ends. As DNA, the CDR3 is TGTGCCAGCGCATATAGCGGAAGCACAGATACGCAGTATTTT. Its translation: CASAYSGSTDTQYF.

This clonotype was observed many times. V is TRBV5-1 and J is TRBJ1-1; no definite D call. There are 13 residues in the CDR3. V was shortened by 2 bases and J by 5 bases, with 10 bases between the two germline ends. Germline V gene lookup returns CDR1 SGHRS and CDR2 YFSETQ. DNA for the CDR3: TGCGCCAGCAGCTTCAACCACGGAACTGAAGCTTTCTTT. The encoded protein is CASSFNHGTEAFF.

Points on this clonotype: This may stem from a read error, because a much larger clone lies one nucleotide away. The chain couples TRBV3-1 to TRBJ2-2, with D maybe TRBD2 (6 bases). The germline CDR1 and CDR2 sequences are LGHDT and YNNKEL (reference sequence). Trimming shortened V by 8 bases and J by 0 bases, and 13 bases separated the two germline ends. CDR3 size: 15 residues. The DNA of the CDR3 is TGTGCCAGCGGCCCGGGACTCTCGAACACCGGGGAGCTGTTTTTT. Its protein product is CASGPGLSNTGELFF.

This clonotype was seen only a few times. The genes are TRBV29-1 and TRBJ1-2, with 9 bases fitting TRBD1. Germline-derived CDR1 and CDR2 are SQVTM and ANQGSEA. J lost 2 bases, V lost 6 bases, and 4 bases had no gene match. This CDR3 is 13 amino acids long. CDR3 in DNA: TGCAGCGTCCCGGACAGGGGAAACTATGGCTACACCTTC. It translates to CSVPDRGNYGYTF.

This clonotype came up many times. This chain links TRBV28 with TRBJ2-2; D might be TRBD1 (6 bases). The CDR3 extends over 18 amino acids. Germline CDR1 and CDR2: MDHEN and SYDVKM. The V and J ends lost 4 bases and 5 bases respectively, with 23 bases between them. The CDR3 protein is CASSSPTPRGQSTGELFF. The DNA of the CDR3 is TGTGCCAGCAGTTCACCCACCCCCCGAGGACAGTCAACCGGGGAGCTGTTTTTT.

This clonotype came up many times. The chain links TRBV29-1 to TRBJ2-1, with TRBD1 identical over 8 bases. V shed 6 bases, J shed 6 bases, and the junction held 16 bases outside the gene matches. Germline V gene lookup returns CDR1 SQVTM and CDR2 ANQGSEA. This CDR3 is built from 16 residues. The CDR3 coding sequence is TGCAGCGTAGGACAGGGCGCGGGGCGGGGTTTCAATGAGCAGTTCTTC. Its protein is CSVGQGAGRGFNEQFF.